This T cell receptor (beta chain) was sequenced in a study of blood T cell repertoires in COVID-19. On the study more broadly: Researchers got acute and convalescent COVID-19 samples from the United States, Italy and Spain. T cells, B-cell-depleted T cells, or PBMCs provided the cDNA or gDNA that served as material.

Germline V gene lookup returns CDR1 LNHNV and CDR2 YYDKDF (reference sequence). The CDR3 totals 14 residues. This clone was detected only once. The junction differs from germline at one of its ends, possibly a read error. Authors' processing steps: Reference gene primers were amplified, and this amplification served to estimate nucleated cell counts. Method: immunoSEQ multiplex PCR; TCRdb's copy keeps in-frame clones and lacks some. That table furnishes V, J and clone size, whereas the DNA furnished D and trimming. The table includes tens of thousands of clones, more than 65% detected once. The TCR originated in an older man with acute or convalescent COVID-19. The chain combines TRBV15 with TRBJ2-5, with TRBD1 as a possible D gene (7 bases). The specimen was peripheral blood. This CDR3 reads CATSPRRGQGTQYF. Here the CDR3 DNA reads TGTGCCACCAGCCCCCGGAGGGGGCAAGGGACCCAGTACTTC.